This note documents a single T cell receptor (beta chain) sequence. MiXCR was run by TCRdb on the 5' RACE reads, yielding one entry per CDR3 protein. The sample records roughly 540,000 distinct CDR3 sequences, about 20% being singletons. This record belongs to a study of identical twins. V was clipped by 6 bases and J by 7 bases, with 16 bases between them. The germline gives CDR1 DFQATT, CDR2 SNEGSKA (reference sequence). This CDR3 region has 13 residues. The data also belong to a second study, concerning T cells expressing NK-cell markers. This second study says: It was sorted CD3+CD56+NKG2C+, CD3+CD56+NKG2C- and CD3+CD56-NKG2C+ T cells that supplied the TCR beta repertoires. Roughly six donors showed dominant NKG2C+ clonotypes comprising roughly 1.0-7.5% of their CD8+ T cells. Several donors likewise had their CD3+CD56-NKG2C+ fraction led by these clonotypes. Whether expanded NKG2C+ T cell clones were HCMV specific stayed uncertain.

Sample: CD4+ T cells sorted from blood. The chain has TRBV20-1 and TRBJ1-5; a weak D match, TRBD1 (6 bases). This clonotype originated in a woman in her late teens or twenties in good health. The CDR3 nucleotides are TGCAGTGCCTCTAATTCAGGGGAGCAGCCCCAGCATTTT. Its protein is CSASNSGEQPQHF.